The following is a TCR beta chain sequence with its context. The entry originates in a study of cytomegalovirus exposure and HLA in healthy donors. Primers for the PCR totalled 60 Vbeta and 13 Jbeta. Sequencing used immunoSEQ multiplex PCR; TCRdb keeps in-frame clones, though not all of them. The table has about 160,000 clones, 70% to 90% seen once. Sequencing input: PBMCs. This TCR came from a man in his late teens or twenties in good health and CMV-seropositive.

This CDR3 reads CASIGEGTEAFF. Here the CDR3 DNA reads TGTGCCAGCATAGGGGAGGGCACTGAAGCTTTCTTT. The chain joins TRBV2 to TRBJ1-1; the D gene is possibly TRBD1 (5 bases). CDR1 SNHLY and CDR2 FYNNEI come from the germline V gene. Trimming took 7 bases from V and 4 from J, leaving 10 bases between them. This CDR3 region has 12 residues.